This TCR beta chain derives from a study of response to subunit inactivated influenza vaccine. The germline gives CDR1 MDHEN, CDR2 SYDVKM. J lost 2 bases, V lost 3 bases, and 15 bases had no gene match. This CDR3 contains 20 residues. This clonotype was picked up many times. TCRdb ran MiXCR on the RT-PCR reads and lists one entry per CDR3 protein. This table holds about 170,000 distinct CDR3 sequences, roughly 10% found once. The TCR sequence derives from a man aged 50 to 69 who received an inactivated influenza vaccine. This sample comprised CD8+ T cells sorted from PBMCs, obtained less than 25 months after vaccination. This chain uses TRBV28 with TRBJ2-3, with TRBD2 matching over 12 bases. This CDR3 reads CASSFPPGTSGRLNTDTQYF. CDR3 sequence (DNA): TGTGCCAGCAGTTTCCCGCCGGGTACTAGCGGGAGGCTCAACACAGATACGCAGTATTTT.